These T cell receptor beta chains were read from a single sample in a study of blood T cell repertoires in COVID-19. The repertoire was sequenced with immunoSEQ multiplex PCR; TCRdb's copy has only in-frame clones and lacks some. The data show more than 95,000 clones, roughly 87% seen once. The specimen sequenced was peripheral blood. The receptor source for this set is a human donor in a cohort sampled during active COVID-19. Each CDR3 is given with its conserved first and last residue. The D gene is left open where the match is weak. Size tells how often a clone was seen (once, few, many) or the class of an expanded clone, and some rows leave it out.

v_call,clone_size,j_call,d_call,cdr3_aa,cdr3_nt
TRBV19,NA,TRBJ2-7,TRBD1,CASSRTGLTYEQYF,TGTGCCAGTAGTAGGACAGGGCTAACCTACGAGCAGTACTTC
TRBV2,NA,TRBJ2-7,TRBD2,CASSEARTSGSEQYF,TGTGCCAGCAGTGAAGCACGGACTAGCGGGAGCGAGCAGTACTTC
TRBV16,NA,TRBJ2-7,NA,CASRLTAGEQYF,TGTGCCAGCAGACTTACTGCGGGCGAGCAGTACTTC
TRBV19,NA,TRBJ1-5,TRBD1,CATKTGTVRFNQPQHF,TGTGCCACTAAGACCGGGACAGTTCGATTTAATCAGCCCCAGCATTTT
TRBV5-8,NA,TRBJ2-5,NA,CASSLSYGGNQETQYF,TGTGCCAGCAGCTTGTCTTACGGGGGTAACCAAGAGACCCAGTACTTC
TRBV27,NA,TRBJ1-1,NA,CASSPRGNTEAFF,TGTGCCAGCAGTCCCCGGGGGAACACTGAAGCTTTCTTT
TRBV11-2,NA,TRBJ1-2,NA,CASSLGYGPGRANNYGYTF,TGTGCCAGCAGCTTAGGGTATGGCCCAGGCAGGGCGAATAACTATGGCTACACCTTC
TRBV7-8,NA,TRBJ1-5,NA,CASSKYRDQPQHF,TGTGCCAGCAGCAAATACAGGGATCAGCCCCAGCATTTT
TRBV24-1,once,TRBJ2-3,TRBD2,CATSDRAGGGDTQYF,TGTGCCACCAGTGATCGAGCGGGAGGGGGGGATACGCAGTATTTT
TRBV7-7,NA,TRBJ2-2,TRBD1,CASSSGQALNTGELFF,TGTGCCAGCAGCTCGGGACAGGCGCTGAACACCGGGGAGCTGTTTTTT
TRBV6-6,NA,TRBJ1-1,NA,CASSYEGGLNTEAFF,TGTGCCAGCAGTTACGAGGGTGGGTTGAACACTGAAGCTTTCTTT
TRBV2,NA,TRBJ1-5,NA,CASKGGNQPQHF,TGTGCCAGCAAGGGGGGCAATCAGCCCCAGCATTTT
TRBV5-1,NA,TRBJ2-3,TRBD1,CASRLDRDMTDTQYF,TGCGCCAGCAGACTGGACAGGGACATGACAGATACGCAGTATTTT
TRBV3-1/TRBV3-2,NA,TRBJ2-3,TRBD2,CASSPTSGGSVGDTQYF,TGTGCCAGCAGCCCGACTTCAGGCGGGAGTGTGGGGGATACGCAGTATTTT
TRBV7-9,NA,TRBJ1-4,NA,CASGTGTYVGEKLFF,TGTGCCAGCGGCACCGGGACATATGTAGGTGAAAAACTGTTTTTT
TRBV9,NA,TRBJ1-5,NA,CASSGVAGPQHF,TGTGCCAGCAGCGGGGTCGCAGGGCCCCAGCATTTT
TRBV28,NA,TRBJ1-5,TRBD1,CASSSRQGGSNQPQHF,TGTGCCAGCAGTTCACGACAGGGGGGAAGCAATCAGCCCCAGCATTTT
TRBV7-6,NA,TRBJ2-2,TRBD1,CASSSGQGSLLSYTGELFF,TGTGCCAGCAGCTCGGGACAGGGCTCTCTTCTCTCCTACACCGGGGAGCTGTTTTTT
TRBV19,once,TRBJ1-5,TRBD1,CASKWGRGSSNQPQHF,TGTGCCAGTAAATGGGGCAGGGGGAGTAGCAATCAGCCCCAGCATTTT
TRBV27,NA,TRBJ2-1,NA,CASSRGTLFNEQFF,TGTGCCAGCAGTCGCGGGACTCTATTCAATGAGCAGTTCTTC
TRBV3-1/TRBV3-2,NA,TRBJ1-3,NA,CASSLGGGGSGNTIYF,TGTGCCAGCAGCCTAGGGGGGGGCGGCTCTGGAAACACCATATATTTT
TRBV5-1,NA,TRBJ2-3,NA,CASSPAAHRAPSQYF,TGCGCCAGCAGCCCCGCGGCGCACCGAGCCCCATCGCAGTATTTT